The next 15 T cell receptor beta chains were all read from a single sample in a study of blood T cell repertoires in COVID-19. Profiling relied on immunoSEQ multiplex PCR, and the TCRdb table lists in-frame clones only, not all of them. The table records under 300,000 clones, just under 85% of them present only once. Sequencing was carried out using peripheral blood. The receptor set was obtained from an older woman with active or convalescent COVID-19.

This clone was detected once. The V call is TRBV29-1, the J call TRBJ1-2; 8 bases agree with TRBD1. The CDR3 has 13 residues. The J segment lost 5 bases and the V segment lost 7 bases, leaving 9 bases of the junction unmatched. Germline loops: CDR1 SQVTM, CDR2 ANQGSEA. This CDR3 is CSAQGQGPYGYTF. Here the CDR3 DNA reads TGCAGCGCTCAAGGACAGGGCCCTTATGGCTACACCTTC.

This clone has just one count. This rearrangement joins TRBV25-1 to TRBJ2-3; a possible D gene is TRBD1 (7 bases). Germline V CDR1 and CDR2: MGHDK, SYGVNS. CDR3 length: 15 amino acids. V lost 6 bases to trimming and J lost 1 base, with 14 bases between them. CDR3 sequence reads: CASSQGGRGTDTQYF. The CDR3 DNA reads as TGTGCCAGCAGCCAGGGGGGCAGGGGCACAGATACGCAGTATTTT.

This chain uses TRBV7-9 with TRBJ2-7, with a weak D call TRBD1 (5 bases). The CDR3 is 13 residues long. Germline CDR1 reads SEHNR; CDR2 reads FQNEAQ (reference sequence). Trimming took 4 bases from V and 6 from J, leaving 13 bases between them. CDR3 sequence reads: CASSSPTELEQYF. CDR3 in DNA: TGTGCCAGCAGCTCCCCGACAGAGCTCGAGCAGTACTTC.

This clone showed up just once. This chain joins TRBV6-5 and TRBJ1-5, with 7 positions matching TRBD1. V lost 6 bases and J lost 6; bases outside the gene matches: 8. CDR1 and CDR2 from the germline V gene are MNHEY and SVGAGI. The CDR3 is made up of 14 amino acids. CDR3 in amino acids: CASRATGRSQPQHF. The CDR3 coding sequence is TGTGCCAGCAGGGCGACAGGGAGGAGTCAGCCCCAGCATTTT.

The V gene is TRBV11-2, the J gene TRBJ2-3; a weak D match, TRBD2 (6 bases). The V gene lost 6 bases and the J gene lost 0 bases, with 22 bases spanning the gap. This CDR3 is 18 amino acids long. Germline V gives CDR1 SGHAT, CDR2 FQNNGV. This CDR3 reads CASRGGSFYATSTDTQYF. DNA of the CDR3: TGTGCCAGCAGGGGGGGAAGTTTTTATGCGACTAGCACAGATACGCAGTATTTT.

The chain links TRBV6-5 to TRBJ2-7; 10 bases line up with TRBD1. V lost 6 bases and J lost 3; bases outside the gene matches: 5. The CDR3 contains 14 residues. CDR1 MNHEY and CDR2 SVGAGI come from the germline V gene. CDR3 coding DNA: TGTGCCAGCAGCCGGACAGGGGGATACTACGAGCAGTACGTC. Translating gives CASSRTGGYYEQYV.

This clone was recorded once. V is TRBV7-6 and J is TRBJ2-5; TRBD2 agrees at 13 bases. Looked up from germline, CDR1 is SGHVS and CDR2 is FNYEAQ. The CDR3 runs 16 residues. The V and J ends lost 4 bases and 5 bases, in that order; junction bases with no gene match: 7. CDR3 coding DNA: TGTGCCAGCAGCTCCGGACTAGCGGGAGCAGAGGAGACCCAGTACTTC. Translated: CASSSGLAGAEETQYF.

The rearrangement uses TRBV4-2 and TRBJ2-5, with D uncertain. CDR1 and CDR2 (germline): LGHNA, YNFKEQ. The V and J ends lost 5 bases and 4 bases respectively, with 14 bases between them. The CDR3 covers 14 residues. CDR3 region: CASSIPRSPETQYF. CDR3 nucleotide sequence: TGTGCCAGCAGCATCCCCAGGTCCCCAGAGACCCAGTACTTC.

The chain uses TRBV9 and TRBJ1-2; tentatively, D is TRBD1 (6 bases). Trimming took 3 bases from V and 4 from J, leaving 13 bases between them. The CDR3 loop spans 14 amino acids. Germline V gives CDR1 SGDLS, CDR2 YYNGEE. The CDR3 loop reads CASSARDTSYGYTF. The CDR3 coding sequence is TGTGCCAGCAGCGCTCGGGACACCAGCTATGGCTACACCTTC.

The rearrangement joins TRBV27 to TRBJ1-1, with a weak D call TRBD1 (6 bases). This CDR3 has 13 amino acids. Per the germline V gene, CDR1 is MNHEY and CDR2 is SMNVEV (reference sequence). Trimming cost V 6 bases and J 4 bases, with 12 bases left between them. The CDR3 bases are TGTGCCAGCAGGAGGGGGGGGAGCACTGAAGCTTTCTTT. It encodes CASRRGGSTEAFF.

The rearrangement joins TRBV11-1 to TRBJ2-1, with 7 bases aligning to TRBD2. CDR3 size: 15 residues. With V trimmed by 0 bases and J by 5 bases, 4 bases remained unmatched. CDR1 and CDR2 from the germline V gene are SGHAT and FQDESV (reference sequence). The CDR3 DNA reads as TGTGCCAGCAGCTTAGCCCTAGCGGCCAACAATGAGCAGTTCTTC. This gives the protein CASSLALAANNEQFF.

This clone was observed a single time. V and J are TRBV14 and TRBJ2-1; D is possibly TRBD2 (5 bases). CDR3 length: 12 amino acids. The germline V gene has CDR1 SGHDN and CDR2 FVKESK. V was trimmed by 4 bases and J by 10 bases, leaving 11 bases between them. CDR3 protein: CASSLVGNEQFF. DNA for the CDR3: TGTGCCAGCAGCCTGGTCGGGAACGAGCAGTTCTTC.

This sequence joins TRBV4-1 and TRBJ2-3; 8 nucleotides line up with TRBD1. The J segment lost 3 bases and the V segment lost 3 bases, leaving 5 bases of the junction unmatched. The CDR3 has 15 amino acids. The germline V gene has CDR1 MGHRA and CDR2 YSYEKL. The DNA of the CDR3 is TGCGCCAGCAGCCAGTACGGACAGGGAACAGATACGCAGTATTTT. Translation gives CASSQYGQGTDTQYF.

V is TRBV4-2 and J is TRBJ1-5; 9 nucleotides agree with TRBD1. Germline V CDR1 and CDR2: LGHNA, YNFKEQ. This CDR3 comprises 16 residues. With V trimmed by 0 bases and J by 6 bases, 6 bases remained unmatched. CDR3 loop: CASSQDHGQGSQPQHF. As DNA, the CDR3 is TGTGCCAGCAGCCAAGATCACGGACAGGGGAGTCAGCCCCAGCATTTT.

This chain uses TRBV19 with TRBJ1-5; possible D gene TRBD1, 6 bases. Trimming cost V 6 bases and J 1 base, with 16 bases left between them. This CDR3 spans 16 amino acids. The germline V gene encodes CDR1 LNHDA and CDR2 SQIVND (reference sequence). CDR3 sequence: CASSPILGQSNQPQHF. In nucleotides, the CDR3 is TGTGCCAGTAGCCCAATTCTCGGACAGAGCAATCAGCCCCAGCATTTT. Together with reference TRBV19 and TRBJ1-5, the CDR3 gives the full variable domain: DGGITQSPKYLFRKEGQNVTLSCEQNLNHDAMYWYRQDPGQGLRLIYYSQIVNDFQKGDIAEGYSVSREKKESFPLTVTSAQKNPTAFYLCASSPILGQSNQPQHFGDGTRLSIL.